Following are 10 T cell receptor beta chains from one sample sequenced in a study of T cells in Graves' hyperthyroidism and ophthalmopathy. RNA transcripts provided the source from which TCR beta CDR3 regions were amplified. When the TCR CDR3 underwent first-round RT-PCR, the HTBI primer set was used. TCRdb recomputed calls from the multiplex PCR reads with MiXCR, one row per CDR3 protein. The sample contains 200,000 to 250,000 distinct CDR3 sequences, about 24% of which appear only once. The sequenced material came from blood. Receptor source: a woman in her thirties or forties with Graves' ophthalmopathy.

The table lists this clonotype with many counts. The chain uses TRBV15 and TRBJ2-1, with 7 positions matching TRBD2. Germline loops: CDR1 LNHNV, CDR2 YYDKDF (reference sequence). The CDR3 covers 15 residues. The V gene end was trimmed by 3 bases and the J gene end by 8 bases; junction bases not matched to a gene: 10. CDR3: CATSSLSGGEDEQFF. CDR3 in DNA: TGTGCCACCAGCAGTCTTTCGGGGGGAGAAGATGAGCAGTTCTTC.

This clonotype has at least ten counts. The rearrangement links TRBV28 to TRBJ2-5; the match to TRBD2 covers 7 bases. The CDR3 totals 14 residues. CDR1 and CDR2 (germline): MDHEN, SYDVKM. V lost 2 bases, J lost 5 bases, and 5 bases stayed unmatched. Here the CDR3 DNA reads TGTGCCAGCAGTTTAGGGCACGGGGGGGAGACCCAGTACTTC. Protein sequence: CASSLGHGGETQYF.

This clonotype has only a few counts. This chain uses TRBV6-2 or TRBV6-3 with TRBJ2-5; the D is unclear. Per germline, CDR1 MNHEY and CDR2 SVGEGT. Trimming cost V 5 bases and J 5 bases, with 12 bases left between them. The length of the CDR3 is 13 residues. This CDR3 reads CASSGPRSETQYF. The CDR3, as DNA: TGTGCCAGCAGTGGCCCCCGGAGCGAGACCCAGTACTTC.

In this sample, this clonotype turned up many times. The chain combines TRBV11-2 with TRBJ2-2, with D perhaps TRBD2 (6 bases). In germline, CDR1 is SGHAT, CDR2 FQNNGV. The V and J ends lost 2 bases and 0 bases respectively, with 10 bases between them. The length of the CDR3 is 16 residues. CDR3 amino acids: CASSLSGGANTGELFF. The CDR3 DNA sequence: TGTGCCAGCAGCTTATCCGGCGGGGCGAACACCGGGGAGCTGTTTTTT.

The table lists this clonotype with many counts. The chain recombines TRBV6-5 with TRBJ2-2, with 10 bases identical to TRBD2. V trimming: 5 bases; J trimming: 4 bases; junction bases outside the gene matches: 7. Looked up from germline, CDR1 is MNHEY and CDR2 is SVGAGI. This CDR3 is 16 amino acids long. DNA for the CDR3: TGTGCCAGCAGTATGCCGGGACTAGCGCGCACCGGGGAGCTGTTTTTT. Amino acid sequence: CASSMPGLARTGELFF.

This clonotype showed up many times. The chain recombines TRBV28 with TRBJ1-5; 7 nucleotides match TRBD1. With V trimmed by 6 bases and J by 6 bases, 8 bases remained unmatched. This CDR3 contains 14 residues. CDR1 and CDR2 from the germline V gene are MDHEN and SYDVKM. The CDR3 nucleotides are TGTGCCAGCAGCCGCACAGGGGTGACTCAGCCCCAGCATTTT. This translates into CASSRTGVTQPQHF.

This clonotype has more than one count but fewer than ten. This CDR3 is CASSKGQTHYGYTF. CDR3 bases: TGTGCCAGCAGCAAAGGACAGACCCACTATGGCTACACCTTC. The rearrangement links TRBV7-2 to TRBJ1-2; D possibly corresponds to TRBD1 (6 bases). With 5 bases removed from V and 3 bases from J, the gap between germline ends came to 13 bases. Looked up from germline, CDR1 is SGHTA and CDR2 is FQGNSA. There are 14 residues in the CDR3.

The chain uses TRBV15 and TRBJ2-7, with 8 positions matching TRBD1. Germline loops: CDR1 LNHNV, CDR2 YYDKDF (reference sequence). With V trimmed by 5 bases and J by 2 bases, 8 bases remained unmatched. The CDR3 spans 15 residues. The CDR3 reads CATSPDRVGTYEQYF. The CDR3 DNA sequence: TGTGCCACCAGCCCGGACAGGGTCGGAACCTACGAGCAGTACTTC. The variable domain in full, completed from reference TRBV15 and TRBJ2-7, reads DAMVIQNPRYQVTQFGKPVTLSCSQTLNHNVMYWYQQKSSQAPKLLFHYYDKDFNNEADTPDNFQSRRPNTSFCFLDIRSPGLGDTAMYLCATSPDRVGTYEQYFGPGTRLTVT.

This clonotype came up many times. The chain is built from TRBV29-1 and TRBJ2-7; 10 nucleotides match TRBD2. J lost 6 bases, V lost 1 base, and 3 bases had no gene match. The length of the CDR3 is 13 residues. Germline V lookup: CDR1 SQVTM, CDR2 ANQGSEA. As DNA, the CDR3 is TGCAGCGTTGAAGCTAGCGGGAGCAGCGAGCAGTACTTC. This gives the protein CSVEASGSSEQYF.

Many counts were recorded for this clonotype. The chain couples TRBV20-1 to TRBJ2-7; D is possibly TRBD1 or TRBD2 (5 bases each). Trimming took off 3 bases at V and 3 bases at J, with 9 bases between the two ends. The CDR3 is 12 amino acids. The germline CDR1 and CDR2 sequences are DFQATT and SNEGSKA (reference sequence). The CDR3 DNA follows: TGCAGTGCTAGGGGACCAAACTACGAGCAGTACTTC. This translates into CSARGPNYEQYF.